By proportion, the clone carrying this T cell receptor beta chain is large (0.1 to 1%). Its target is unknown. In germline, CDR1 is MNHEY, CDR2 SMNVEV (reference sequence). The CDR3 has 15 amino acids. V lost 2 bases, J lost 0 bases, and 10 bases lay in between. This sample is part of a study of glioma-infiltrating T cells. The study's findings and limits: Non-neoplastic patients had below-expected tissue-blood divergence, while all gliomas exceeded expectation. Tissue and blood shared very few CDR3 sequences.

Using RNA template, CDR3s of TCR alpha and beta were amplified with iRepertoire arm-PCR. Tissue mRNA or PBMC total RNA, about 90-450 ng, went into one-step reverse transcription and amplification. TCRdb itself ran the multiplex PCR reads through MiXCR, one entry per CDR3 protein. Of around 20,000 distinct CDR3 sequences in the sample, about 22% were seen once. This TCR was recovered from a human donor with low-grade glioma or glioblastoma, undergoing nonglioma brain surgery, or in good health (not recorded which). The chain couples TRBV27 to TRBJ1-2; tentatively, D is TRBD1 (5 bases). Specimen: glioma tissue, nonneoplastic brain tissue, or PBMCs (not recorded which). CDR3 bases: TGTGCCAGCAGTTTAGTTCGAGGGGCTAACTATGGCTACACCTTC. Its translation is CASSLVRGANYGYTF.